This T cell receptor (beta chain) comes out of a study of blood T cell repertoires in COVID-19. Looking at the study overall: PBMCs, B-cell-depleted T cells, or T cells were the source of the cDNA or gDNA that made up the material.

The CDR3 consists of 16 residues. Germline V gene lookup returns CDR1 LNHDA and CDR2 SQIVND (reference sequence). V dropped 1 base and J dropped 2; count of bases not matched to a gene: 6. Repertoires were generated with immunoSEQ multiplex PCR, while TCRdb's copy carries only in-frame clones and drops some. The sample includes fewer than 150,000 clones, around 87% of them seen just once. The sequenced sample was peripheral blood. The rearrangement uses TRBV19 and TRBJ2-7; 9 nucleotides match TRBD1. The receptor's source is a human donor in a cohort sampled during active COVID-19. CDR3 bases: TGTGCCAGTAGTATAGTCCCGAGACAGGGGGCCTACGAGCAGTACTTC. Translating gives CASSIVPRQGAYEQYF.